This T cell receptor beta chain emerged from a study of CD4 T cells in relation to SARS-CoV-2 and coronaviruses. The table came from immunoSEQ multiplex PCR; TCRdb's copy has only in-frame clones and leaves some out. The table shows around 23,000 clones, with about 70% occurring only once. The CDR3 contains 14 residues. The V gene's germline CDR1 is KGHDR and CDR2 SFDVKD. After removal of 4 bases from V and 9 bases from J, the junction contained 5 bases not matched to a gene. As concerns this clone: The target antigen is unknown.

Unexposed donor CD4+ T cells date from about 2011-2018, before the COVID-19 pandemic. CD4+ T cells were isolated from the cells after about nine days of culture. As cell numbers allowed, unexposed-donor CD4+ T cells faced SARS-CoV-2 S/N and four cold-coronavirus spikes. The source material was CD4+ T cells from PBMCs, cultured in vitro. The chain is built from TRBV24-1 and TRBJ2-2, with TRBD1 matching over 9 bases. The TCR sequence derives from a human donor in good health. CDR3 sequence (DNA): TGTGCCACCAGTGACGCCACAGGGGGCCGGGAGCTGTTTTTT. Its protein is CATSDATGGRELFF.